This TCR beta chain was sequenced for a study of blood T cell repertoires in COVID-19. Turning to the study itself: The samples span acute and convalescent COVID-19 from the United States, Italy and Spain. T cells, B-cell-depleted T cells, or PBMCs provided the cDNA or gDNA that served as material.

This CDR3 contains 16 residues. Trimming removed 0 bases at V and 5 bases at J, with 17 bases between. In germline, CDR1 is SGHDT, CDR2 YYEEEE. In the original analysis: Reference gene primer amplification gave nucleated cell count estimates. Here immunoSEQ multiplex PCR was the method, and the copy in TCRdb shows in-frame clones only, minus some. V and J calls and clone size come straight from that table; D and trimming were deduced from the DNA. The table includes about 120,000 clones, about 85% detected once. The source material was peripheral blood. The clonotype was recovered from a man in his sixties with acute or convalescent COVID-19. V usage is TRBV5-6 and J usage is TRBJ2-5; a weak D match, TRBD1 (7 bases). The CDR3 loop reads CASSLDGRGVLETQYF. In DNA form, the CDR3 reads TGTGCCAGCAGCTTGGATGGCAGGGGGGTTTTGGAGACCCAGTACTTC. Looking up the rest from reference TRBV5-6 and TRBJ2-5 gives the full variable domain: DAGVTQSPTHLIKTRGQQVTLRCSPKSGHDTVSWYQQALGQGPQFIFQYYEEEERQRGNFPDRFSGHQFPNYSSELNVNALLLGDSALYLCASSLDGRGVLETQYFGPGTRLLVL.